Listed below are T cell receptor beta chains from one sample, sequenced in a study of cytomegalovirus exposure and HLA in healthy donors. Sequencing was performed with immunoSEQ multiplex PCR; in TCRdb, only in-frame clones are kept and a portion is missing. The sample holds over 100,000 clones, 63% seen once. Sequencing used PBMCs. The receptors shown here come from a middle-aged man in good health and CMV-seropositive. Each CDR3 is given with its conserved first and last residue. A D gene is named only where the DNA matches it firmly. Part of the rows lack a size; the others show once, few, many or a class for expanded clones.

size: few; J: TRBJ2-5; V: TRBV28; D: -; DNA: TGTGCCAGCAGTTTGGGTGCAGCGGGCCAAGAGACCCAGTACTTC; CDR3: CASSLGAAGQETQYF
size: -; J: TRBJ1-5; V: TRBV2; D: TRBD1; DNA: TGTGCCAGCAGTGGACAGGGAGGCAATCAGCCCCAGCATTTT; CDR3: CASSGQGGNQPQHF
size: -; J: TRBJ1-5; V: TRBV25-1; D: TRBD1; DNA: TGTGCCAGCAGTGACCCATACAGGGGGGATCAGCCCCAGCATTTT; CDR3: CASSDPYRGDQPQHF
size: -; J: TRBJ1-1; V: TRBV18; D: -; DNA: TGTGCCAGCTCACGTACGGTGAACACTGAAGCTTTCTTT; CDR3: CASSRTVNTEAFF
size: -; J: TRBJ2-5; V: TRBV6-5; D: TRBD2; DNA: TGTGCCAGCAGTTACGCCGGGACTAGCGGAAAAGAGACCCAGTACTTC; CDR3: CASSYAGTSGKETQYF
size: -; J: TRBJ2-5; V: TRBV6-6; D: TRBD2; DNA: TGTGCCAGCAGTTACGGCGGGGGATCAGGGACCCAGTACTTC; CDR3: CASSYGGGSGTQYF
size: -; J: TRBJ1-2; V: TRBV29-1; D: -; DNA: TGCAGCGTCCCCCTATACGCTAACTATGGCTACACCTTC; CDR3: CSVPLYANYGYTF
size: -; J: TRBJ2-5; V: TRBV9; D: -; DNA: TGTGCCAGCAGCCCCCAGTGGACATTCCAAGAGACCCAGTACTTC; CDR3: CASSPQWTFQETQYF
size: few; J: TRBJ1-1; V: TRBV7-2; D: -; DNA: TGTGCCAGCAGCTCTCAACGGGACACTGAAGCTTTCTTT; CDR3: CASSSQRDTEAFF
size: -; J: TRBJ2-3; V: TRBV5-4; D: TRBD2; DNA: TGTGCCAGCAGCCCGCCCGGACTAGCGGGGGGGGATACGCAGTATTTT; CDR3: CASSPPGLAGGDTQYF
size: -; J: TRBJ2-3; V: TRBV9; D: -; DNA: TGTGCCAGCAGCGTATCTTATCCCCCCACAGATACGCAGTATTTT; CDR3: CASSVSYPPTDTQYF
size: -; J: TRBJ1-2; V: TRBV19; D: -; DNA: TGTGCCAGTAGCAGGGTGCCTCATGGCTACACCTTC; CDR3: CASSRVPHGYTF
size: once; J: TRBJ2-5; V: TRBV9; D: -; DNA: TGTGCCAGCAGCCCCCAGGTGTACCAAGAGACCCAGTACTTC; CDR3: CASSPQVYQETQYF
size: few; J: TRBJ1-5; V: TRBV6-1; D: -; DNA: TGTGCCAGCAGTGAAAGCGGGGGGACCTTAACTCAGCCCCAGCATTTT; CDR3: CASSESGGTLTQPQHF
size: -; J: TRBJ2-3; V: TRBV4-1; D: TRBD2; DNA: TGCGCCAGCAGCCAAGGGGAATTAGCGGGGGGGCATACGCAGTATTTT; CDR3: CASSQGELAGGHTQYF
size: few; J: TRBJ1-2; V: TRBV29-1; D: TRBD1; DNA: TGCAGCGCGACGACAGGGAGCGGGGGCTACACCTTC; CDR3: CSATTGSGGYTF
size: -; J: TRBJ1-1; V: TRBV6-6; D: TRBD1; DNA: TGTGCCAGCAGTCAATCCCGACAGGGGGCTACGGAAGCTTTCTTT; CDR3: CASSQSRQGATEAFF
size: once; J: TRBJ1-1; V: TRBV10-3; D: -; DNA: TGTGCCATCAGTGACCTGACAAAGAACACTGAAGCTTTCTTT; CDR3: CAISDLTKNTEAFF
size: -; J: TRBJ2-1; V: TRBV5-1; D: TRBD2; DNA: TGCGCCAGCAGCCGAGGCCTACACGGGACTAGCGGGAGTGGTGAGCAGTTCTTC; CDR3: CASSRGLHGTSGSGEQFF
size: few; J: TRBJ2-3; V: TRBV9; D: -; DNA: TGTGCCAGCAGCCGTGACTTACTAGATACGCAGTATTTT; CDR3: CASSRDLLDTQYF
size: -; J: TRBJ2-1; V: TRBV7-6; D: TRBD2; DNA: TGTGCCAGCAGCCCCCTAGCGGGAACTTTTAATGAGCAGTTCTTC; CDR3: CASSPLAGTFNEQFF
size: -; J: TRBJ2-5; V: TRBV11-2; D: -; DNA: TGTGCCAGCAGCTTAGGCGCCAGGGATAGGGAGGCCCAGTACTTC; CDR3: CASSLGARDREAQYF
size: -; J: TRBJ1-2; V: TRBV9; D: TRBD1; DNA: TGTGCCAGCAGCGTAGCTGAGGGGGCGCTTTATGGCTACACCTTC; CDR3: CASSVAEGALYGYTF
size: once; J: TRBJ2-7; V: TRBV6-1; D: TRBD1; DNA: TGTGCCAGCAGTTTGGGACAGGGGGGGTACGAGCAGTACTTC; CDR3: CASSLGQGGYEQYF
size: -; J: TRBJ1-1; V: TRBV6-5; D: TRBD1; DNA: TGTGCCAGCAGTAAGGGGACAGTTGACACTGAAGCTTTCTTT; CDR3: CASSKGTVDTEAFF
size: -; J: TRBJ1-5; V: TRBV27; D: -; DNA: TGTGCCAGCAGTTACACAGCTGATCAGCCCCAGCATTTT; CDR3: CASSYTADQPQHF
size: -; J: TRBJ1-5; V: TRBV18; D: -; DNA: TGTGCCAGCTCACCGCGGCAGACCAATCAGCCCCAGCATTTT; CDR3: CASSPRQTNQPQHF
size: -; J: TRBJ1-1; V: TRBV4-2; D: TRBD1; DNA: TGTGCCAGCAGCCAGAGACAGGGCGCGAACACTGAAGCTTTCTTT; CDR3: CASSQRQGANTEAFF
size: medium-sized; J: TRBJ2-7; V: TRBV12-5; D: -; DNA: TGTGCTAGTGGTTTCTCCCCACGCAGGGGGCAGTACTTC; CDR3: CASGFSPRRGQYF
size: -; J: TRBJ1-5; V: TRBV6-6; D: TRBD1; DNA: TGTGCCAGCAAAACAGGGGATAGCAATCAGCCCCAGCATTTT; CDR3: CASKTGDSNQPQHF
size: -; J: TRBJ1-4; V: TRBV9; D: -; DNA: TGTGCCAGCAGCAGCGCAGGGGCGGTAAATGAAAAACTGTTTTTT; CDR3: CASSSAGAVNEKLFF
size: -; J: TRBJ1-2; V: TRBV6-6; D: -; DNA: TGTGCCAGCAGTACAAGCCAGCAGGGCGGCTATGGCTACACCTTC; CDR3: CASSTSQQGGYGYTF
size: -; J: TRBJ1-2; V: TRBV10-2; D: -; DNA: TGCGCCAGCAGTGCAGGGTGGGAAGACTATGGCTACACCTTC; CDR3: CASSAGWEDYGYTF
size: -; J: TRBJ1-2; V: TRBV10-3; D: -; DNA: TGTGCCATCAGTCATCGAGTCACGAAAGAATATGGCTACACCTTC; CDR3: CAISHRVTKEYGYTF
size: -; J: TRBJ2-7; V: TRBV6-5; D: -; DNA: TGTGCCAGCAGTTACGGACGGGACTACGAGCAGTACTTC; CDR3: CASSYGRDYEQYF
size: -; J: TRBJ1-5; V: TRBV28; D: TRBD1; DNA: TGTGCCAGCACCTTACCGGGACAGGAATTGAAGCCCCAGCATTTT; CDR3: CASTLPGQELKPQHF
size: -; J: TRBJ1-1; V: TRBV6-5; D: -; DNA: TGTGCCAGCAGCAGCCCAGGGGAGAGCACTGAAGCTTTCTTT; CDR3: CASSSPGESTEAFF
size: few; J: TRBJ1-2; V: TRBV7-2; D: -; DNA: TGTGCCAGCAGCTTGGCCCAGGGGTGGGAGGGCTACACCTTC; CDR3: CASSLAQGWEGYTF
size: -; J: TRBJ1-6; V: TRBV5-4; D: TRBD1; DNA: TGTGCCAGCAGCTCCCGGACAGGGGGTTCTAATTCACCCCTCCACTTT; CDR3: CASSSRTGGSNSPLHF
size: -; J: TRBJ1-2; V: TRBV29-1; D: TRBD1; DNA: TGCAGCGTTGCGCGGACAGGGGGCGACTACACCTTC; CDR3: CSVARTGGDYTF
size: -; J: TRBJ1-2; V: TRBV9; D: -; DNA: TGTGCCAGCAGTCCAGGGAACTATGGCTACACCTTC; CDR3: CASSPGNYGYTF
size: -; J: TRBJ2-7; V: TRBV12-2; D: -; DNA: TGTGCAAGTCGCTTAGACTGTTTGGGGCAGTCATGGGGACTAGCGGAGGAAGAGCAGTACTTC; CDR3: CASRLDCLGQSWGLAEEEQYF
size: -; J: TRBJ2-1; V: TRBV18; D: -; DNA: TGTGCCAGCTCATCGCGGGGTGAGCAGTTCTTC; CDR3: CASSSRGEQFF
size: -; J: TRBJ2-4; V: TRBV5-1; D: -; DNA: TGCGCCAGCAGCTTGGTGGGGGCCTTAGCCAAAAACATTCAGTACTTC; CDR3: CASSLVGALAKNIQYF
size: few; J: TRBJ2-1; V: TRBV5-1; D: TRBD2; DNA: TGCGCCAGCAGCGGACTAGCGAGACCTAATGAGCAGTTCTTC; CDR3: CASSGLARPNEQFF
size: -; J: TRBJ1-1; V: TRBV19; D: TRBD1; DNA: TGTGCCAGTAGCCCAAACCCTACAGGGGGCATCACTGAAGCTTTCTTT; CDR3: CASSPNPTGGITEAFF
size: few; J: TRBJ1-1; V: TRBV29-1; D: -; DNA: TGCAGCGGGGGGACACAAAACACTGAAGCTTTCTTT; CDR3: CSGGTQNTEAFF
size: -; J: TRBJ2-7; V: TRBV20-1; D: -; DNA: TGCAGTGCTAATCGTCTCGAGCAGTACTTC; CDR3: CSANRLEQYF
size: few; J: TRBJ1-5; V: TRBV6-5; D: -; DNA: TGTGCCAGCAGTTACTCGGTCCAGGGCAATCAGCCCCAGCATTTT; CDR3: CASSYSVQGNQPQHF
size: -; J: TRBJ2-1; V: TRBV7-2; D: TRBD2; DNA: TGTGCCAGCAGCAGACGCACCGGGGGGGATGAGCAGTTCTTC; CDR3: CASSRRTGGDEQFF
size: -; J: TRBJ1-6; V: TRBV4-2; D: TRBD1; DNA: TGTGCCAGCAGCTTGACAGGGGGCGCGCGTAATTCACCCCTCCACTTT; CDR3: CASSLTGGARNSPLHF